This TCR beta chain was obtained from a study of cytomegalovirus exposure and HLA in healthy donors. A word on this clone: What it recognizes is unknown.

Germline V lookup: CDR1 ENHRY, CDR2 SYGVKD. Trimming took off 2 bases at V and 4 bases at J, with 8 bases between the two ends. The CDR3 runs 13 residues. Vbeta (60) and Jbeta (13) primers were used in the PCR. Profiled with immunoSEQ multiplex PCR; TCRdb holds only in-frame clones, not every one. The table lists roughly 110,000 clones, 77% of them singletons. General study points: For most TCR beta V segments, an earlier analysis put the productive rate at about 90% or about 30% of the time.

Sequenced input: PBMCs. The chain employs TRBV10-3 and TRBJ1-1; D is uncertain. This sequence was found in a man aged 40-49 years in good health and CMV-seropositive. CDR3 protein: CAISEAAATEAFF. Written as DNA, the CDR3 is TGTGCCATCAGTGAGGCGGCAGCCACTGAAGCTTTCTTT.